The present T cell receptor (beta chain) was sequenced within a study of T-cell reconstitution after alpha-beta-depleted transplantation in children. The V gene lost 3 bases and the J gene lost 1 base, with 8 bases spanning the gap. Looked up from germline, CDR1 is SGHDT and CDR2 is YYEEEE. This CDR3 comprises 13 residues. Unique molecular identifiers were used to barcode this TCRbeta library. Each CDR3 protein is one row after TCRdb ran MiXCR on the PCR reads. Among fewer than 350,000 distinct CDR3 sequences listed, around 7.1% were seen once. Whole-study results and caveats: A year post-transplant, T-cell counts and diversity derived mostly from newly produced T cells.

This clonotype has at least ten counts. Its specificity is not known. This material consisted of peripheral blood, taken 360 days after TCRalphabeta/CD19-depleted stem cell transplant. V and J are TRBV5-6 and TRBJ2-7, with D perhaps TRBD1 (6 bases). The sequence was obtained from a female patient younger than 10 who had a stem cell transplant for Fanconi anemia, so the T cells may come from the graft donor. DNA of the CDR3: TGTGCCAGCAGCTGGGGGCCTTCCTACGAGCAGTACTTC. Translated, it gives CASSWGPSYEQYF.